The 10 T cell receptor beta chains listed next were all sequenced from one sample in a study of blood T cell repertoires in COVID-19. Measured with immunoSEQ multiplex PCR; TCRdb has only the in-frame clones, and not every one. This sample has roughly 80,000 clones, with roughly 89% found just once. Sequenced: peripheral blood. These TCRs come from an elderly woman with active or convalescent COVID-19.

The chain joins TRBV30 to TRBJ1-5; D possibly corresponds to TRBD1 (6 bases). V dropped 5 bases and J dropped 3 bases, with 11 bases sitting between them. CDR1 and CDR2 (germline): GTSNPN, SVGIG (reference sequence). This CDR3 has 13 residues. The CDR3 region is CAWAAGANQPQHF. CDR3 nucleotides: TGTGCCTGGGCTGCGGGGGCCAATCAGCCCCAGCATTTT.

The rearrangement joins TRBV2 to TRBJ2-5, with TRBD1 identical over 8 bases. Germline values: CDR1 SNHLY, CDR2 FYNNEI. With V trimmed by 1 base and J by 2 bases, 6 bases remained unmatched. The CDR3 is made up of 16 amino acids. CDR3 in amino acids: CASSEGGRGQQETQYF. CDR3 DNA sequence: TGTGCCAGCAGTGAAGGGGGCAGGGGGCAACAAGAGACCCAGTACTTC.

This chain uses TRBV4-3 with TRBJ1-6, with unresolved D. This CDR3 region has 16 residues. Germline CDR1 reads LGHNA; CDR2 reads YSLEER. Trimming left V 1 base short and J 7 bases short, with 14 bases between. CDR3 coding DNA: TGCGCCAGCAGCCAAGGTGGTGGGTTGGAGAATTCACCCCTCCACTTT. Translation: CASSQGGGLENSPLHF.

This clone was seen once. The gene calls are TRBV27 and TRBJ2-7, with a tentative D call TRBD1 (6 bases). The V gene's germline CDR1 is MNHEY and CDR2 SMNVEV (reference sequence). The V end was cut by 6 bases, the J end by 5 bases, with 14 bases between. The CDR3 is made up of 13 amino acids. The chain's CDR3 is CASRVWQGHEQYF. The CDR3 DNA reads as TGTGCCAGCAGGGTCTGGCAGGGGCACGAGCAGTACTTC.

This chain joins TRBV27 and TRBJ1-1; no firm D call. This CDR3 is 14 amino acids long. V was cut by 0 bases and J by 5 bases, with 10 bases left in between. Germline V CDR1 and CDR2: MNHEY, SMNVEV (reference sequence). Written as DNA, the CDR3 is TGTGCCAGCAGTTTATCCCTGGGAGGGACTGAAGCTTTCTTT. It yields the protein CASSLSLGGTEAFF.

The V gene is TRBV5-5, the J gene TRBJ2-7; 9 positions agree with TRBD1. J was trimmed by 2 bases and V by 4 bases; bases with no gene match: 1. CDR3 size: 13 residues. Germline values: CDR1 SGHKS, CDR2 YYEKEE (reference sequence). CDR3 sequence: CASSRDRAYEQYF. CDR3 bases: TGTGCCAGCAGCCGGGACAGGGCCTACGAGCAGTACTTC.

This rearrangement joins TRBV7-9 to TRBJ2-7, with D tentatively TRBD2 (6 bases). Trimming took 2 bases from V and 7 from J, leaving 18 bases between them. Germline CDR1 is SEHNR and CDR2 is FQNEAQ (reference sequence). The CDR3 length is 15 residues. CDR3 DNA: TGTGCCAGCAGCTTAAACCCCCCGCGGAGGGAGGAGCAGTACTTC. Encoded protein: CASSLNPPRREEQYF.

V is TRBV9 and J is TRBJ2-5, with 11 bases identical to TRBD2. Germline V gene data show CDR1 as SGDLS and CDR2 as YYNGEE. Trimming removed 0 bases from V and 1 base from J; junction bases left unmatched: 5. The CDR3 is made up of 17 amino acids. This chain's CDR3 is CASSVASGGTPQETQYF. The DNA of the CDR3 is TGTGCCAGCAGCGTAGCTAGCGGGGGGACCCCCCAAGAGACCCAGTACTTC.

The CDR3 sequence: CASSTMALRGGLNTEAFF. The DNA for the CDR3 is TGTGCCAGCAGTACTATGGCCCTTCGGGGGGGGCTGAACACTGAAGCTTTCTTT. This chain connects TRBV27 to TRBJ1-1; D might be TRBD1 (6 bases). With 5 bases removed from V and 0 bases from J, the gap between germline ends came to 22 bases. Germline assignment: CDR1 MNHEY and CDR2 SMNVEV (reference sequence). This CDR3 has 18 residues.

The chain has TRBV7-9 and TRBJ1-2; perhaps TRBD1 as D (6 bases). The V gene's germline CDR1 is SEHNR and CDR2 FQNEAQ (reference sequence). The germline V and J ends were trimmed by 5 bases and 8 bases, with 12 bases remaining between them. The CDR3 is made up of 12 amino acids. The CDR3 DNA sequence: TGTGCCAGCAGCGGACAGTTGCAGGGCTACACCTTC. It codes for CASSGQLQGYTF.